This entry describes one T cell receptor (beta chain). Its antigen remains unidentified. The treatment is: approximately 18 received Ad26.COV2.S at low or high dose, single or two shots; about 5 received placebo; per-sample allocation not given. After the first vaccine or placebo injection, samples were drawn on day 63. The data were produced by immunoSEQ multiplex PCR, yet TCRdb's version contains in-frame clones alone and is incomplete. The sample consists of about 480,000 clones, around 88% of them appearing once. This sample stems from a study of Ad26.COV2.S vaccination and SARS-CoV-2 variants. Study background: Intramuscularly, Ad26.COV2.S was given either once or twice, 56 days apart. Study-level findings and limits: Analyses of TCR breadth and depth may have underestimated total T cell responses.

V was pared by 4 bases and J by 3 bases, with 5 bases of the junction left unmatched. Germline CDR1 and CDR2: SGHAT and FQDESV (reference sequence). The CDR3 is 16 amino acids. Sequences were derived from peripheral blood, sampled in a trial of Ad26.COV2.S vaccine versus placebo. This receptor was taken from a person aged 18-60 years who received the Ad26.COV2.S COVID-19 vaccine or a placebo. The V and J genes are TRBV11-1 and TRBJ2-1; 11 bases are a match to TRBD2. Here the CDR3 DNA reads TGTGCCAGCAGCTCACCGGGACTAGCGGTCTACAATGAGCAGTTCTTC. Protein sequence: CASSSPGLAVYNEQFF.